This is a list of T cell receptor beta chains from one sample in a study of identical twins. A single record per CDR3 protein comes from TCRdb applying MiXCR to the 5' RACE reads. The sample yields approximately 550,000 distinct CDR3 sequences, under 25% seen once. The data were also submitted as part of a second study, on yellow fever vaccine responses in identical twins.

Sequenced: CD4+ T cells sorted from blood. These receptors all stem from a woman aged 18-35 years in good health. CDR3s include the opening cysteine and the closing phenylalanine or tryptophan. A D gene is named only where the DNA matches it firmly. A clone size is listed for some rows: how often the clone was seen (once, few, many), or a class if it is expanded.

>TRBV19|.|TRBJ2-3|.|14
CASSNQQGTDTQYF
TGTGCCAGTAGTAACCAACAGGGCACAGATACGCAGTATTTT
>TRBV20-1|.|TRBJ2-5|.|11
CGAPAQETQYF
TGCGGAGCCCCGGCACAAGAGACCCAGTACTTC
>TRBV15|.|TRBJ2-3|many|13
CATSRDAPDTQYF
TGTGCCACCAGCAGAGATGCCCCAGATACGCAGTATTTT
>TRBV5-1|.|TRBJ1-1|few|15
CASSLLGQMNTEAFF
TGCGCCAGCAGCCTTCTGGGGCAGATGAACACTGAAGCTTTCTTT
>TRBV6-1|TRBD2|TRBJ2-7|few|14
CASSGTSGPYEQYF
TGTGCCAGCTCGGGGACTAGCGGGCCCTACGAGCAGTACTTC
>TRBV12-3/TRBV12-4|TRBD1|TRBJ1-4|few|16
CASSFLSRGPLEKLFF
TGTGCCAGCAGTTTCCTCAGCAGGGGGCCTCTAGAAAAACTGTTTTTT
>TRBV4-1|TRBD1|TRBJ2-2|.|17
CASREAGTGGRTGELFF
TGCGCCAGCAGGGAGGCCGGGACAGGGGGCCGAACCGGGGAGCTGTTTTTT
>TRBV7-8|TRBD2|TRBJ2-7|.|16
CASSPSAGGRRYEQYF
TGTGCCAGCAGCCCCTCGGCCGGCGGGAGGAGATACGAGCAGTACTTC
>TRBV6-1|.|TRBJ2-7|few|14
CASRTHTEAYEQYF
TGTGCCAGCAGGACCCACACAGAAGCCTACGAGCAGTACTTC
>TRBV11-2|.|TRBJ2-3|few|16
CASRFPGRTSTDTQYF
TGTGCCAGCAGATTCCCTGGTCGTACCAGCACAGATACGCAGTATTTT
>TRBV18|.|TRBJ2-1|few|14
CASTQAVGDNEQFF
TGTGCCAGCACACAAGCCGTGGGAGACAATGAGCAGTTCTTC
>TRBV7-8|TRBD1|TRBJ2-5|.|15
CASSSLDRGSETQYF
TGTGCCAGCAGCTCTCTGGACAGGGGAAGCGAGACCCAGTACTTC
>TRBV7-9|.|TRBJ2-4|.|16
CASSSVLLAPKNIQYF
TGTGCCAGCAGCTCCGTTCTTCTAGCGCCCAAAAACATTCAGTACTTC
>TRBV6-1|.|TRBJ1-2|.|12
CASSTGFEGYTF
TGTGCCAGCAGTACTGGGTTCGAAGGCTACACCTTC
>TRBV7-8|TRBD2|TRBJ2-1|few|16
CASSPRPGTSANEQFF
TGTGCCAGCAGCCCCAGGCCCGGGACTAGCGCCAATGAGCAGTTCTTC
>TRBV29-1|.|TRBJ2-1|.|13
CSVVAGGGGEQFF
TGCAGCGTTGTGGCGGGTGGTGGGGGTGAGCAGTTCTTC
>TRBV19|.|TRBJ1-5|.|15
CASSTEQGGNQPQHF
TGTGCCAGTAGTACCGAACAGGGTGGCAATCAGCCCCAGCATTTT
>TRBV6-5|.|TRBJ2-5|few|12
CASSLSWETQYF
TGTGCCAGCAGTTTAAGTTGGGAGACCCAGTACTTC
>TRBV11-2|TRBD2|TRBJ2-1|.|16
CASSLLAGGPYNEQFF
TGTGCCAGCAGCTTACTAGCGGGGGGGCCCTACAATGAGCAGTTCTTC
>TRBV24-1|TRBD2|TRBJ2-1|few|16
CATSLGGRAGNNEQFF
TGTGCCACCAGTTTAGGAGGGAGGGCCGGAAACAATGAGCAGTTCTTC
>TRBV27|.|TRBJ2-2|few|15
CASRGTAGFTGELFF
TGTGCCAGCAGGGGGACGGCAGGGTTTACCGGGGAGCTGTTTTTT
>TRBV5-5|TRBD1|TRBJ2-1|.|16
CASSLYRRTGTDEQFF
TGTGCCAGCAGCTTGTATAGGAGGACAGGGACCGATGAGCAGTTCTTC